Shown below are 29 T cell receptor beta chains from a single sample sequenced in a study of cytotoxic CD8 clonotypes in ibrutinib-treated CLL. Repertoires were generated with immunoSEQ multiplex PCR, while TCRdb's copy carries only in-frame clones and drops some. The sample contains about 85,000 clones, around 75% of which appear only once. Material: PBMCs, obtained after 12 months of ibrutinib treatment. The source of these receptors is a human donor with chronic lymphocytic leukemia.

The CDR3 DNA reads as TGTGCCATCTCCGAACAGGGGGAGACCCAGTACTTC. Translation gives CAISEQGETQYF. The chain is built from TRBV10-3 and TRBJ2-5, with 7 bases matching TRBD1. The CDR3 is 12 amino acids. Germline V gene sequence: CDR1 ENHRY, CDR2 SYGVKD. The trim removed 8 bases at V and 5 bases at J, leaving 5 bases unmatched.

The J gene is TRBJ1-1, the V gene TRBV9; perhaps TRBD1 as D (5 bases). Germline V gene lookup returns CDR1 SGDLS and CDR2 YYNGEE. V lost 5 bases and J lost 7, with 12 bases in between. This CDR3 spans 12 amino acids. CDR3 bases: TGTGCCAGCAGTCCCGAGGGGTTTGAAGCTTTCTTT. It is translated as CASSPEGFEAFF.

This clone was counted ten times or more. The V gene is TRBV6-4, the J gene TRBJ2-3; D may be TRBD2 (5 bases). Trimming shortened V by 6 bases and J by 0 bases, and 10 bases separated the two germline ends. Germline V gene sequence: CDR1 MRHNA, CDR2 SNTAGT. The CDR3 has 14 amino acids. The CDR3 is CASSQEGSTDTQYF. CDR3 coding DNA: TGTGCCAGCAGCCAAGAGGGCAGCACAGATACGCAGTATTTT.

J is TRBJ2-7 and V is TRBV19, with D possibly being TRBD1 (5 bases). V was cut by 7 bases and J by 4 bases, with 8 bases left in between. The CDR3 contains 11 residues. Germline CDR1 reads LNHDA; CDR2 reads SQIVND (reference sequence). The CDR3 DNA sequence: TGTGCCAGTACAGGGAAGTACGAGCAGTACTTC. It translates to CASTGKYEQYF.

The table lists this clone with many counts. The chain joins TRBV29-1 to TRBJ2-5, with 9 bases matching TRBD1. The CDR3 length is 13 residues. CDR1 and CDR2 (germline): SQVTM, ANQGSEA. The CDR3 nucleotides are TGCAGTGTGGGGACAGGGAACCAAGAGACCCAGTACTTC. As protein: CSVGTGNQETQYF.

V gene TRBV21-1 combines with J gene TRBJ2-7; the table assigns TRBD2, which was not confirmed against the DNA. TRBV21-1 is recorded as a pseudogene. The CDR3 contains 15 residues. The CDR3 spells CASSKAEETFYEQYF. In DNA form, the CDR3 reads TGTGCCAGCAGCAAAGCGGAGGAGACCTTCTACGAGCAGTACTTC.

The CDR3 nucleotides are TGTGCCAGCAGTGAAACTACAGGGTATGACACTGAAGCTTTCTTT. Protein product: CASSETTGYDTEAFF. The V gene is TRBV6-1, the J gene TRBJ1-1; weak D call: TRBD1 (6 bases). Trimming pared 2 bases from V and 3 bases from J, leaving 13 bases between. The CDR3 is made up of 15 amino acids. Germline CDR1 is MNHNS and CDR2 is SASEGT.

V is TRBV28 and J is TRBJ2-1, with 12 bases that match TRBD1. The ends lost 8 bases at V and 1 base at J; junction bases unmatched: 12. The CDR3 is 18 amino acids. Germline V gives CDR1 MDHEN, CDR2 SYDVKM. CDR3 DNA: TGTGCCAGCCCCCCCGGGACAGGGGGCTGGGGATCCTACAATGAGCAGTTCTTC. Translated: CASPPGTGGWGSYNEQFF.

This chain links TRBV5-5 with TRBJ1-5, with D possibly matching TRBD1 (5 bases). This CDR3 spans 17 amino acids. V dropped 3 bases and J dropped 6 bases, with 22 bases sitting between them. CDR1 is SGHKS and CDR2 is YYEKEE in the germline V gene (reference sequence). The CDR3 DNA is TGTGCCAGCAGCTACGGCCAGGGCGTCCCCTCAATTCAGCCCCAGCATTTT. Its translation is CASSYGQGVPSIQPQHF. Filled out from reference TRBV5-5 and TRBJ1-5, the complete variable domain reads DAGVTQSPTHLIKTRGQQVTLRCSPISGHKSVSWYQQVLGQGPQFIFQYYEKEERGRGNFPDRFSARQFPNYSSELNVNALLLGDSALYLCASSYGQGVPSIQPQHFGDGTRLSIL.

This clone was found a few times. The J gene is TRBJ2-6, the V gene TRBV6-4; D unresolved. CDR1 MRHNA and CDR2 SNTAGT come from the germline V gene. V lost 1 base and J 1 base, leaving 5 bases between the germline ends. The CDR3 is 15 residues long. The CDR3 is CASSDLSSGANVLTF. In nucleotides, the CDR3 is TGTGCCAGCAGTGACTTGTCGTCTGGGGCCAACGTCCTGACTTTC.

The J gene is TRBJ2-7, the V gene TRBV28; possible D gene TRBD1, 8 bases. Germline CDR1 is MDHEN and CDR2 is SYDVKM. CDR3 size: 16 residues. Trimming removed 6 bases at V and 4 bases at J, with 22 bases between. The CDR3 nucleotides are TGTGCCAGCAGCACGACAGGGGAGGGCTTTTGGTACGAGCAGTACTTC. This translates into CASSTTGEGFWYEQYF.

DNA for the CDR3: TGCGCCAGCAGCCTACCGGACAGCACTTATGGCTACACCTTC. This codes for CASSLPDSTYGYTF. The chain joins TRBV5-1 to TRBJ1-2; TRBD1 is a possible D gene (6 bases). This CDR3 contains 14 residues. Trimming pared 4 bases from V and 5 bases from J, leaving 15 bases between. The germline V gene has CDR1 SGHRS and CDR2 YFSETQ. Together with reference TRBV5-1 and TRBJ1-2, the CDR3 gives the full variable domain: KAGVTQTPRYLIKTRGQQVTLSCSPISGHRSVSWYQQTPGQGLQFLFEYFSETQRNKGNFPGRFSGRQFSNSRSEMNVSTLELGDSALYLCASSLPDSTYGYTFGSGTRLTVV.

This clone was observed once. A much larger clone is a single base away; this may be a read error. The J gene is TRBJ1-2, the V gene TRBV7-9; no reliable D call. V lost 4 bases to trimming and J lost 2 bases, with 2 bases between them. CDR1 and CDR2 from the germline V gene are SEHNR and FQNEAQ (reference sequence). CDR3 size: 11 residues. This CDR3 reads CASSSNYGYTF. CDR3 bases: TGTGCCAGCAGCTCCAACTATGGCTACACCTTC.

The chain recombines TRBV30 with TRBJ2-3; 9 bases map to TRBD2. Losses at the gene ends were 1 base for V and 4 bases for J; bases not matched to a gene: 9. The CDR3 has 16 residues. Germline lookup yields CDR1 GTSNPN and CDR2 SVGIG (reference sequence). This chain's CDR3 is CAWSGHSGGPPDTQYF. In DNA form, the CDR3 reads TGTGCCTGGAGTGGGCATAGCGGGGGCCCTCCAGATACGCAGTATTTT.

This chain links TRBV7-2 with TRBJ1-3; D not resolved. The CDR3 consists of 14 residues. The germline V and J ends were trimmed by 2 bases and 4 bases, with 9 bases remaining between them. The germline V gene encodes CDR1 SGHTA and CDR2 FQGNSA. Here the CDR3 DNA reads TGTGCCAGCAGCTTATGGTCCGGGGGAAACACCATATATTTT. Protein: CASSLWSGGNTIYF.

The chain couples TRBV4-1 to TRBJ2-5, with D perhaps TRBD2 (5 bases). The CDR3 runs to 16 residues. Per the germline V gene, CDR1 is MGHRA and CDR2 is YSYEKL. V gave up 1 base and J gave up 2 bases, with 14 bases separating them. CDR3 in amino acids: CASSQGAVSGQETQYF. The CDR3 DNA reads TGCGCCAGCAGCCAAGGGGCCGTGAGCGGTCAAGAGACCCAGTACTTC.

This clone was counted once. This sequence joins TRBV2 and TRBJ2-3; D unclear. CDR1 is SNHLY, CDR2 FYNNEI, per germline. The CDR3 consists of 13 residues. V lost 9 bases and J 0 bases, leaving 10 bases between the germline ends. The CDR3 DNA sequence: TGTGCCAGTGGTGGCCTTAGCACAGATACGCAGTATTTT. Translating gives CASGGLSTDTQYF.

V gene TRBV9 combines with J gene TRBJ1-4; a weak D match, TRBD1 (5 bases). V gave up 4 bases and J gave up 5 bases, with 15 bases separating them. The CDR3 covers 15 residues. The V gene's germline CDR1 is SGDLS and CDR2 YYNGEE. CDR3 sequence (DNA): TGTGCCAGCAGCCGCATAGGGGCACCAAATGAAAAACTGTTTTTT. This sequence encodes CASSRIGAPNEKLFF.

The chain carries TRBV11-2 and TRBJ1-6; 11 bases are a match to TRBD1. CDR3 length equals 13 residues. Germline values: CDR1 SGHAT, CDR2 FQNNGV. V gave up 5 bases and J gave up 9 bases; unmatched junction bases: 0. Here the CDR3 reads CASSGTGGSPLHF. The CDR3 DNA is TGTGCCAGCAGCGGGACAGGGGGTTCACCCCTCCACTTT.

CDR3 in amino acids: CASGLGGAQSYGYTF. Here the CDR3 DNA reads TGTGCCAGCGGGTTAGGGGGGGCGCAGAGCTATGGCTACACCTTC. This chain joins TRBV28 and TRBJ1-2; possibly TRBD1 for D (6 bases). V was shortened by 8 bases and J by 4 bases, with 20 bases between the two germline ends. CDR1 MDHEN and CDR2 SYDVKM come from the germline V gene. The CDR3 is 15 amino acids.

This clone showed up just a few times. V and J are TRBV6-6 and TRBJ1-2, with 10 bases aligning to TRBD1. Unmatched junction bases numbered 4, after V lost 3 bases and J lost 9 bases. This CDR3 is 13 amino acids long. Per the germline V gene, CDR1 is MNHNY and CDR2 is SVGAGI (reference sequence). The CDR3 DNA follows: TGTGCCAGCAGTTATAAGGGACAGGGGCGCTACACCTTC. This gives the protein CASSYKGQGRYTF.

This sequence joins TRBV11-2 and TRBJ2-2, with D unclear. The CDR3 length is 11 residues. Germline CDR1 SGHAT, CDR2 FQNNGV. The V and J ends lost 7 bases and 8 bases respectively, with 8 bases between them. CDR3: CASTFRGELFF. The CDR3 nucleotides are TGTGCCAGCACCTTTCGGGGGGAGCTGTTTTTT.

The chain couples TRBV19 to TRBJ2-3; possible D gene TRBD2, 6 bases. Trimming shortened V by 5 bases and J by 0 bases, and 15 bases separated the two germline ends. Germline lookup yields CDR1 LNHDA and CDR2 SQIVND (reference sequence). The CDR3 sequence is 16 residues long. The CDR3 coding sequence is TGTGCCAGTAGTCGCTGGGGCGGGGCCAGCACAGATACGCAGTATTTT. As protein: CASSRWGGASTDTQYF.

This clone was seen more than once but under ten times. The chain uses TRBV7-9 and TRBJ2-3; D is undetermined. Germline V gene data show CDR1 as SEHNR and CDR2 as FQNEAQ (reference sequence). Trimming removed 7 bases at V and 5 bases at J, with 10 bases between. This CDR3 comprises 12 residues. The CDR3 sequence: CASTEIGDTQYF. The CDR3 coding sequence is TGTGCCAGCACGGAGATTGGAGATACGCAGTATTTT. Supplemented by reference TRBV7-9 and TRBJ2-3, the full variable domain reads DTGVSQNPRHKITKRGQNVTFRCDPISEHNRLYWYRQTLGQGPEFLTYFQNEAQLEKSRLLSDRFSAERPKGSFSTLEIQRTEQGDSAMYLCASTEIGDTQYFGPGTRLTVL.

V usage is TRBV6-5 and J usage is TRBJ2-3, with D possibly being TRBD1 or TRBD2 (5 bases each). Deletions cut 5 bases from V and 0 bases from J, with 12 bases between. CDR1 and CDR2 from the germline V gene are MNHEY and SVGAGI. The CDR3 has 15 residues. CDR3 nucleotides: TGTGCCAGCAGTCAGCCCGGGACCAGCACAGATACGCAGTATTTT. This encodes CASSQPGTSTDTQYF.

The chain has TRBV29-1 and TRBJ2-7, with D possibly matching TRBD1 (6 bases). The ends were cut back, 6 bases at V and 6 bases at J, with 18 bases in the middle. Germline CDR1 SQVTM, CDR2 ANQGSEA. The CDR3 has 13 amino acids. CDR3 in amino acids: CSVQITGLGEQYF. CDR3 in DNA: TGCAGCGTCCAGATAACAGGGCTGGGCGAGCAGTACTTC.

The rearrangement uses TRBV6-6 and TRBJ2-4; no firm D call. The CDR3 runs to 14 residues. The V gene's germline CDR1 is MNHNY and CDR2 SVGAGI (reference sequence). The V end was cut by 0 bases, the J end by 8 bases, with 11 bases between. DNA of the CDR3: TGTGCCAGCAGTTACTCGCCAGCCCAAGACATTCAGTACTTC. Translation: CASSYSPAQDIQYF.

The V gene is TRBV11-1, the J gene TRBJ1-2, with TRBD1 as a possible D gene (6 bases). The CDR3 covers 15 residues. The V end lost 2 bases, the J end lost 2 bases, and 12 bases lay between the germline ends. Germline V gives CDR1 SGHAT, CDR2 FQDESV (reference sequence). The CDR3 DNA reads TGTGCCAGCAGCTTATCCGCAGGGGAGAACTATGGCTACACCTTC. This sequence encodes CASSLSAGENYGYTF.

The chain links TRBV19 to TRBJ1-5, with 9 bases aligning to TRBD1. V shed 6 bases and J 9 bases; nucleotides not matched to a gene: 15. Germline CDR1 is LNHDA and CDR2 is SQIVND (reference sequence). CDR3 length: 16 amino acids. CDR3 nucleotide sequence: TGTGCCAGTAGCAGGTCCCGGGACAGGGTAGTGGCGCCCCAGCATTTT. It yields the protein CASSRSRDRVVAPQHF.